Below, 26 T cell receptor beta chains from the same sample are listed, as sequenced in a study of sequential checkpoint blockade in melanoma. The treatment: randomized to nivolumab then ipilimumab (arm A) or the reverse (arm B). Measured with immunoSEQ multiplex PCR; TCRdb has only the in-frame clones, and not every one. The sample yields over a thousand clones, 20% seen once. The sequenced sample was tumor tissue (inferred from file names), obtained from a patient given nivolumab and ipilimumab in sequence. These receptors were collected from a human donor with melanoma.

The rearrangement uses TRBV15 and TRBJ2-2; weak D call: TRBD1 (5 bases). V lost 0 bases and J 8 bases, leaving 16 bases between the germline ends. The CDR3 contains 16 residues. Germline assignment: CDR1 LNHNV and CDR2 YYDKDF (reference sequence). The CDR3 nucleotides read TGTGCCACCAGCAGAGATCGATTCCAGGGCCCAGGGGAGCTGTTTTTT. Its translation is CATSRDRFQGPGELFF.

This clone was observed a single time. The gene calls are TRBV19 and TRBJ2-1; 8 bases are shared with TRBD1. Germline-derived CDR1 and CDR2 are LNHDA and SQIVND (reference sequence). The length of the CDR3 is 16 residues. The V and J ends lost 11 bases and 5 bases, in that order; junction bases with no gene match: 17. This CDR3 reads CACSDETGVGDNEQFF. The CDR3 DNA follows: TGTGCCTGCTCCGATGAGACAGGGGTTGGGGACAATGAGCAGTTCTTC.

This CDR3 reads CASKPPPDSAINPNTEAFF. CDR3 in DNA: TGTGCCAGTAAACCTCCGCCGGACAGTGCGATAAACCCAAACACTGAAGCTTTCTTT. The gene calls are TRBV19 and TRBJ1-1; maybe TRBD1 (6 bases). V lost 7 bases and J lost 2, with 29 bases in between. The germline gives CDR1 LNHDA, CDR2 SQIVND (reference sequence). CDR3 size: 19 residues. Using reference TRBV19 and TRBJ1-1 for the parts outside the CDR3, the full variable domain is DGGITQSPKYLFRKEGQNVTLSCEQNLNHDAMYWYRQDPGQGLRLIYYSQIVNDFQKGDIAEGYSVSREKKESFPLTVTSAQKNPTAFYLCASKPPPDSAINPNTEAFFGQGTRLTVV.

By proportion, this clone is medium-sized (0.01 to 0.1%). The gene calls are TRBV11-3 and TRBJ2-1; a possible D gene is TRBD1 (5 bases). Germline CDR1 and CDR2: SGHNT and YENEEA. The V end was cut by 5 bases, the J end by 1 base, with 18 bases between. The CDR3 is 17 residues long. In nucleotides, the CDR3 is TGTGCCAGCAGCCCAGACAGTTACTACTCATCCTACAATGAGCAGTTCTTC. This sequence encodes CASSPDSYYSSYNEQFF.

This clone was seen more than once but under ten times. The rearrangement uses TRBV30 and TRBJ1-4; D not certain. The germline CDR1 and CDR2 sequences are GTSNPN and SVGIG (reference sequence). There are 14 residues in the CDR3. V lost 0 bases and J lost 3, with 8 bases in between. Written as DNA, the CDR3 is TGTGCCTGGAGTGTCCCAGTCGCTAATGAAAAACTGTTTTTT. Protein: CAWSVPVANEKLFF.

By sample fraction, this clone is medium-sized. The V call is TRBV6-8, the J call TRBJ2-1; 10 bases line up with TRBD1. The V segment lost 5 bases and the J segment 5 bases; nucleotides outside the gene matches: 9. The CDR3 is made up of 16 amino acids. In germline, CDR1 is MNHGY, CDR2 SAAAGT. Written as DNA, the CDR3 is TGTGCCAGCAGTCCCTATTCGGGGACAGGGGACAATGAGCAGTTCTTC. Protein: CASSPYSGTGDNEQFF.

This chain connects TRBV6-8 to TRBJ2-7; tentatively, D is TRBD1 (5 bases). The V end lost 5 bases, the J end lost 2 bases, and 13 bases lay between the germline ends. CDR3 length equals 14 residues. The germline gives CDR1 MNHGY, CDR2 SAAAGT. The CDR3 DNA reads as TGTGCCAGCAGTGGGCGACAAGGGGCCTACGAGCAGTACTTC. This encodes CASSGRQGAYEQYF.

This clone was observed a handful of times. The CDR3: CASSSTGKPEAFF. The DNA of the CDR3 is TGTGCCAGCTCATCGACAGGGAAGCCTGAAGCTTTCTTT. V is TRBV18 and J is TRBJ1-1; 7 nucleotides match TRBD1. The V and J ends lost 5 bases and 6 bases, in that order; junction bases with no gene match: 6. Germline V gives CDR1 KGHSH, CDR2 LQKENI. The CDR3 extends over 13 amino acids.

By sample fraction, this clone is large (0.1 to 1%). The CDR3 coding sequence is TGTGCCAGCAGTTTGTCTAGCGGGGGGCCTGACGAGCAGTACTTC. It codes for CASSLSSGGPDEQYF. The chain links TRBV6-8 to TRBJ2-7; 11 positions match TRBD2. J gave up 5 bases and V 4 bases, and 7 bases lay outside the gene matches. This CDR3 contains 15 residues. Germline lookup yields CDR1 MNHGY and CDR2 SAAAGT.

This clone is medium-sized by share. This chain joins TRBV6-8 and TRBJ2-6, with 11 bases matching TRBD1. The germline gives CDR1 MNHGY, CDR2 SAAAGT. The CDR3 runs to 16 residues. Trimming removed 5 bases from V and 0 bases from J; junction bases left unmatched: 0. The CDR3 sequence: CASSGTGGSGANVLTF. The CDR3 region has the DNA TGTGCCAGCAGTGGGACAGGGGGCTCTGGGGCCAACGTCCTGACTTTC.

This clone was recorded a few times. The CDR3 protein is CASSLQGGDEQFF. The CDR3 nucleotides read TGTGCCAGCAGCTTACAGGGGGGCGATGAGCAGTTCTTC. The J gene is TRBJ2-1, the V gene TRBV7-2, with D perhaps TRBD1 (7 bases). The CDR3 extends over 13 amino acids. The germline V gene has CDR1 SGHTA and CDR2 FQGNSA. Deletions cut 2 bases from V and 8 bases from J, with 10 bases between.

Here the CDR3 DNA reads TGTGCCAGCAGTTTCTTGACGGGAGGGCCCTTTAGCACAGATACGCAGTATTTT. Amino acid sequence: CASSFLTGGPFSTDTQYF. The chain uses TRBV27 and TRBJ2-3, with TRBD2 identical over 8 bases. The CDR3 length is 18 residues. The junction had 11 bases not matched to a gene; V was cut back by 3 bases and J by 0 bases. The V gene's germline CDR1 is MNHEY and CDR2 SMNVEV (reference sequence).

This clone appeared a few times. Written as DNA, the CDR3 is TGTGCCAGCAGCGCCGGTCAAGGGGGAAATTCACCCCTCCACTTT. This gives the protein CASSAGQGGNSPLHF. The chain recombines TRBV9 with TRBJ1-6; the D gene is possibly TRBD1 (6 bases). Trimming cost V 3 bases and J 7 bases, with 14 bases left between them. Germline loops: CDR1 SGDLS, CDR2 YYNGEE. The CDR3 runs 15 residues.

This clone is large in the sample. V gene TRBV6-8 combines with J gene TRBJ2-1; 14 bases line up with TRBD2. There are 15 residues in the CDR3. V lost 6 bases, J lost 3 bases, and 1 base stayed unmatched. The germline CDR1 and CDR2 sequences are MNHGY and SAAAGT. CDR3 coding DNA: TGTGCCAGCAGCGGGACTAGCGGGAGCTACAATGAGCAGTTCTTC. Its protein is CASSGTSGSYNEQFF.

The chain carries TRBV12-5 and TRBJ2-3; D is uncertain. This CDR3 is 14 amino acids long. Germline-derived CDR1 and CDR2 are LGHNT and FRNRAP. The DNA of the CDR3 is TGTGCCAGCACCATACTCCGGAGCACAGATACGCAGTATTTT. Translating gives CASTILRSTDTQYF.

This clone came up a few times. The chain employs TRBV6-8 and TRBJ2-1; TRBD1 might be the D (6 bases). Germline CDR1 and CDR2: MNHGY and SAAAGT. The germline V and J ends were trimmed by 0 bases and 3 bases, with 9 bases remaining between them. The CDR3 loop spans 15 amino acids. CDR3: CASSYSSGDYNEQFF. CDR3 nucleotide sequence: TGTGCCAGCAGTTACTCGTCAGGGGACTACAATGAGCAGTTCTTC.

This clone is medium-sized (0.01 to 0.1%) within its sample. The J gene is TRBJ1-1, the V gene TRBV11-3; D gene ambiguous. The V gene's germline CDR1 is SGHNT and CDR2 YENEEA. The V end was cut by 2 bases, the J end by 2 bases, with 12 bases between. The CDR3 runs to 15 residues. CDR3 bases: TGTGCCAGCAGCTTAACGTTCGGGAGCAACACTGAAGCTTTCTTT. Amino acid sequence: CASSLTFGSNTEAFF.

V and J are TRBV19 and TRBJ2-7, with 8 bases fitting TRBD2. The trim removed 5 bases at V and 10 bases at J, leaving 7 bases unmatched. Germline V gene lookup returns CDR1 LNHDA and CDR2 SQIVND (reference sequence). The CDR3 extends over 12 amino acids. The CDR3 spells CASSEGGRIQYF. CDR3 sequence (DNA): TGTGCCAGTAGTGAGGGCGGGAGGATCCAGTACTTC.

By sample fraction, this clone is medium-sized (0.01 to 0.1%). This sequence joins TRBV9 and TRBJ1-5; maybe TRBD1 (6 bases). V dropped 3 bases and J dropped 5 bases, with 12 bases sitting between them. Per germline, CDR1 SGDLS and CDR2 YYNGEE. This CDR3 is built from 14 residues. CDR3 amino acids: CASSAQGGDQPQHF. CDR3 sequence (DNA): TGTGCCAGCAGCGCACAGGGTGGGGATCAGCCCCAGCATTTT. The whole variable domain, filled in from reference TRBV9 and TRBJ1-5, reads DSGVTQTPKHLITATGQRVTLRCSPRSGDLSVYWYQQSLDQGLQFLIQYYNGEERAKGNILERFSAQQFPDLHSELNLSSLELGDSALYFCASSAQGGDQPQHFGDGTRLSIL.

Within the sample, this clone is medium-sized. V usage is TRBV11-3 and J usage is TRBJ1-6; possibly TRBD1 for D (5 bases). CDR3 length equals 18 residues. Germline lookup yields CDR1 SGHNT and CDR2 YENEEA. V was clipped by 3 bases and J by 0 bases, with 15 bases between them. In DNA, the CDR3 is TGTGCCAGCAGCTTGTGGGGGACCGAGAGCTCCTATAATTCACCCCTCCACTTT. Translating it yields CASSLWGTESSYNSPLHF.

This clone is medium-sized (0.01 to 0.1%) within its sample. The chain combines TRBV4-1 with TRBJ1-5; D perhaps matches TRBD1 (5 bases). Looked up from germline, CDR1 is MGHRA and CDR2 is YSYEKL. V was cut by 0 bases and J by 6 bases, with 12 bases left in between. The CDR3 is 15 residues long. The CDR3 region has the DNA TGCGCCAGCAGCCAAGAGGGGGGTCGGGGTCAGCCCCAGCATTTT. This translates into CASSQEGGRGQPQHF.

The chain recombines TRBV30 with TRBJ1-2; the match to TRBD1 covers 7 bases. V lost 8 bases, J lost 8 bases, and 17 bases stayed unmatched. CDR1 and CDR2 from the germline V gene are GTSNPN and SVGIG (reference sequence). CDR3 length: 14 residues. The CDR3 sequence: CARWGGQALGGYTF. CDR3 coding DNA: TGTGCCCGATGGGGTGGACAGGCCTTAGGGGGCTACACCTTC.

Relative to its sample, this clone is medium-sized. DNA for the CDR3: TGTGCCAGCAGCCCGCGAGGGGCGGAAAGCTCCTACAATGAGCAGTTCTTC. Translating it yields CASSPRGAESSYNEQFF. The chain is built from TRBV11-3 and TRBJ2-1; D possibly matches TRBD1 or TRBD2 (5 bases each). In germline, CDR1 is SGHNT, CDR2 YENEEA. The CDR3 is made up of 17 amino acids. Trimming cost V 5 bases and J 0 bases, with 17 bases left between them.

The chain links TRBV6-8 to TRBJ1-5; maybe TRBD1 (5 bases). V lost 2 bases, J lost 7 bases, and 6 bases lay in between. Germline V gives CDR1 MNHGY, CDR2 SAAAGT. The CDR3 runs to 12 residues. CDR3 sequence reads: CASSYGDQPQHF. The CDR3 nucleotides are TGTGCCAGCAGTTACGGGGACCAGCCCCAGCATTTT.

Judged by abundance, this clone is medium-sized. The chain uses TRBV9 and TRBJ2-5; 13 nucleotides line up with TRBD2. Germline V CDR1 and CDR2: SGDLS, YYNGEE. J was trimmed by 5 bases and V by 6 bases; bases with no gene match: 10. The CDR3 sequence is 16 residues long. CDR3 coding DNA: TGTGCCAGCAACACACCGGGACTAGCGGGGAGCGAGACCCAGTACTTC. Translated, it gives CASNTPGLAGSETQYF.

The CDR3 DNA reads as TGCAGCGTTGAAAGCGGGGGGGCCCGAGAGACCCAGTACTTC. Residues: CSVESGGARETQYF. The V gene is TRBV29-1, the J gene TRBJ2-5; 10 bases agree with TRBD2. The CDR3 has 14 residues. Trimming took 2 bases from V and 4 from J; bases not matched to a gene: 4. The germline CDR1 and CDR2 sequences are SQVTM and ANQGSEA. Variable domain in full (rest from reference TRBV29-1 and TRBJ2-5): SAVISQKPSRDICQRGTSLTIQCQVDSQVTMMFWYRQQPGQSLTLIATANQGSEATYESGFVIDKFPISRPNLTFSTLTVSNMSPEDSSIYLCSVESGGARETQYFGPGTRLLVL.